This T cell receptor (beta chain) derives from a study of graft-versus-host responses after intestinal transplantation. The CDR3 sequence is 15 residues long. V gave up 3 bases and J gave up 6 bases, with 15 bases separating them. Germline CDR1 is SGHAT and CDR2 is FQDESV (reference sequence). Study results and caveats: Some patients had graft-donor T cell macrochimerism. In their allografts, the ratios of graft-versus-host to host-versus-graft T cell clones were high.

About this clone itself: The antigen remains undetermined.

Generated by immunoSEQ multiplex PCR, the TCRdb table keeps only in-frame clones and is missing some. The data contain 41,000 or so clones, approximately 95% of them singletons. This specimen consisted of unstimulated CD8+ T cells sorted from spleen or lymph node cells, obtained before transplant. V is TRBV11-1 and J is TRBJ2-1; possible D gene TRBD1, 5 bases. The sequence came from a human donor who was the organ donor for an intestinal transplant. Here the CDR3 DNA reads TGTGCCAGCAGCTTGGGTCAGGGAACAGTCAATGAGCAGTTCTTC. This encodes CASSLGQGTVNEQFF.